This T cell receptor (beta chain) comes out of a study of blood T cell repertoires in COVID-19. Sequencing used immunoSEQ multiplex PCR; TCRdb keeps in-frame clones, though not all of them. The repertoire holds about 330,000 clones, with roughly 87% as singletons. This CDR3 is built from 13 residues. The V gene lost 0 bases and the J gene lost 5 bases, with 5 bases spanning the gap. In germline, CDR1 is SGHNT, CDR2 YYREEE (reference sequence). V usage is TRBV5-4 and J usage is TRBJ2-2; D may be TRBD2 (5 bases). This receptor was obtained from a woman in her twenties or thirties who had recovered from COVID-19. The sequenced sample was PBMCs or T cells enriched from blood (not recorded which). CDR3 DNA: TGTGCCAGCAGCTTGGGCGGGACCGGGGAGCTGTTTTTT. Protein sequence: CASSLGGTGELFF.